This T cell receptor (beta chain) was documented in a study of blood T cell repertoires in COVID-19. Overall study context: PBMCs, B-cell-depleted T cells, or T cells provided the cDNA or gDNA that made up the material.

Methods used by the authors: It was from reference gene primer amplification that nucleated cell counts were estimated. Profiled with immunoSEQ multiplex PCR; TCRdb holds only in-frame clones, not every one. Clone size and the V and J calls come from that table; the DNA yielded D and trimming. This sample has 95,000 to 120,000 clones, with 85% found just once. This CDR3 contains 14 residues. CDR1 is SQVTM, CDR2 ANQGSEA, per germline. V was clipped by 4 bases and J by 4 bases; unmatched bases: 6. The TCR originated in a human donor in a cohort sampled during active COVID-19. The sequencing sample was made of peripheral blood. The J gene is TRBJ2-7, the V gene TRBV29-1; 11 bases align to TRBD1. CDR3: CSVGTGGVTYEQYF. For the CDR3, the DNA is TGCAGCGTTGGGACAGGGGGCGTAACTTACGAGCAGTACTTC.